This entry lists 9 T cell receptor beta chains sequenced from one sample in a study of post-analysis software for immune sequencing data. Their specific antigens are unknown. Study-wide results and caveats: Patients had higher frequencies than controls of about five TRBV segments, including TRBV5-6, TRBV5-1 and TRBV20-1.

Unique molecular identifiers featured in each of the TCR beta cDNA libraries. TCRdb called the PCR reads again in MiXCR, with one record for every CDR3 protein. The sample lists approximately 360,000 distinct CDR3 sequences, 30% to 45% seen once, with about an eighth in the top ten. Material: blood. Receptors originate from a girl aged 5-17 years with multiple sclerosis.

This clonotype was found a few times. J is TRBJ2-3 and V is TRBV7-9, with TRBD1 identical over 8 bases. V shed 2 bases and J 8 bases; nucleotides not matched to a gene: 15. Looked up from germline, CDR1 is SEHNR and CDR2 is FQNEAQ (reference sequence). This CDR3 is 17 amino acids long. CDR3 bases: TGTGCCAGCAGCTTAAGTCCTGGGGGGACAGGCTCCGGTACGCAGTATTTT. It codes for CASSLSPGGTGSGTQYF.

This clonotype has just a few counts. The chain employs TRBV7-2 and TRBJ2-1, with 7 nucleotides matching TRBD1. The CDR3 consists of 15 residues. V dropped 4 bases and J dropped 8; count of bases not matched to a gene: 11. Germline assignment: CDR1 SGHTA and CDR2 FQGNSA. The CDR3 is CASSSRQGLLDEQFF. CDR3 bases: TGTGCCAGCAGCTCTCGACAGGGCCTTCTCGATGAGCAGTTCTTC.

This clonotype appeared a few times. V gene TRBV5-1 combines with J gene TRBJ2-5, with no clear D. Trimming cost V 2 bases and J 5 bases, with 7 bases left between them. This CDR3 is built from 12 residues. Germline V gene data show CDR1 as SGHRS and CDR2 as YFSETQ. The CDR3 DNA sequence: TGCGCCAGCAGCTTCCCAGCCGAGACCCAGTACTTC. Translation gives CASSFPAETQYF.

This clonotype was seen only a few times. The chain joins TRBV7-6 to TRBJ2-1, with D possibly being TRBD2 (7 bases). TRBJ2-7 explains the end of the DNA better; the J call may be wrong. Per the germline V gene, CDR1 is SGHVS and CDR2 is FNYEAQ. The CDR3 sequence is 14 residues long. The CDR3 coding sequence is TGTGCCAGCAGCTCTTACTCGGGGGGCAATGAGCAGTACTTC. Its protein is CASSSYSGGNEQYF.

The rearrangement joins TRBV7-9 to TRBJ2-1; 8 bases align to TRBD2. CDR1 SEHNR and CDR2 FQNEAQ come from the germline V gene (reference sequence). The CDR3 contains 16 residues. The V segment lost 8 bases and the J segment 2 bases; nucleotides outside the gene matches: 11. CDR3 region: CASLIAGLETYNEQFF. In nucleotides, the CDR3 is TGTGCCAGCCTTATAGCGGGGTTGGAAACCTACAATGAGCAGTTCTTC.

There are a few counts of this clonotype. The chain joins TRBV12-3 or TRBV12-4 to TRBJ1-5; no clear D. The CDR3 has 14 amino acids. V lost 5 bases and J lost 0, with 8 bases in between. The CDR3 nucleotides read TGTGCCAGCAGTCCCAGCAATAGCAATCAGCCCCAGCATTTT. This encodes CASSPSNSNQPQHF.

V usage is TRBV20-1 and J usage is TRBJ1-1; D is undetermined. The CDR3 contains 12 residues. V dropped 2 bases and J dropped 4 bases, with 8 bases sitting between them. Germline CDR1 reads DFQATT; CDR2 reads SNEGSKA (reference sequence). The CDR3 is CSARSGSTEAFF. In DNA form, the CDR3 reads TGCAGTGCTAGATCGGGGAGCACTGAAGCTTTCTTT.

The chain uses TRBV7-9 and TRBJ1-5; 9 nucleotides agree with TRBD1. Trimming cost V 3 bases and J 1 base; bases outside gene matches: 1. CDR3 length: 15 amino acids. Germline V gene data show CDR1 as SEHNR and CDR2 as FQNEAQ (reference sequence). For the CDR3, the DNA is TGTGCCAGCAGCTTGGACAGGGGCAGCAATCAGCCCCAGCATTTT. Encoded protein: CASSLDRGSNQPQHF. The full variable domain, its missing parts supplied by reference TRBV7-9 and TRBJ1-5, is DTGVSQNPRHKITKRGQNVTFRCDPISEHNRLYWYRQTLGQGPEFLTYFQNEAQLEKSRLLSDRFSAERPKGSFSTLEIQRTEQGDSAMYLCASSLDRGSNQPQHFGDGTRLSIL.

The gene calls are TRBV20-1 and TRBJ2-5, with D hard to call. The CDR3 runs 12 residues. The V and J ends lost 6 bases and 10 bases respectively, with 18 bases between them. Germline CDR1 and CDR2: DFQATT and SNEGSKA (reference sequence). This chain's CDR3 is CSAPGPPRGQYF. The CDR3 region has the DNA TGCAGTGCACCCGGGCCGCCAAGAGGCCAGTACTTC.